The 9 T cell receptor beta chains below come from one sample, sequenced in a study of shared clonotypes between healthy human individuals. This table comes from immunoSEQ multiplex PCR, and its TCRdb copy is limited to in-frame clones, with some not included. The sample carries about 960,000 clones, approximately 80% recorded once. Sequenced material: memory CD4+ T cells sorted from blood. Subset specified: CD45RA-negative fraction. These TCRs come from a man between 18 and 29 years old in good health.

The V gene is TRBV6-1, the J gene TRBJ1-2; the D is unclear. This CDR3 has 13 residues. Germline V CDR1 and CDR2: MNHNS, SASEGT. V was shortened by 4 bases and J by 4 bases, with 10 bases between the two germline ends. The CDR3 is CASSAGLTYGYTF. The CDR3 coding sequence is TGTGCCAGCAGTGCCGGACTGACCTATGGCTACACCTTC.

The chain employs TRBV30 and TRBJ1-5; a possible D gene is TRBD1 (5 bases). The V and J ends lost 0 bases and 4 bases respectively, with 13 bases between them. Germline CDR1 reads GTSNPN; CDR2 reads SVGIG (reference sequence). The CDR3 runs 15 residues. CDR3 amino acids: CAWSVWGGGNQPQHF. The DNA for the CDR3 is TGTGCCTGGAGTGTATGGGGGGGTGGAAATCAGCCCCAGCATTTT.

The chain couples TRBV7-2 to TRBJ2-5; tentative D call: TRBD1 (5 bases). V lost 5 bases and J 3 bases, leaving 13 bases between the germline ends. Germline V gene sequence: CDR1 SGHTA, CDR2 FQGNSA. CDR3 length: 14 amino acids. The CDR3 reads CASSLRQRKETQYF. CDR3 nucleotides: TGTGCCAGCAGCCTTAGACAGCGCAAAGAGACCCAGTACTTC.

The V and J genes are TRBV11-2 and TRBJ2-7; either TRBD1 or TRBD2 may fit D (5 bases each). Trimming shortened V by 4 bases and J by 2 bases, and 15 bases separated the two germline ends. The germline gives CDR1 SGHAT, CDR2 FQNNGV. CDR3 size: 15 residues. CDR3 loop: CASSSDGTVAYEQYF. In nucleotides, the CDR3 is TGTGCCAGCAGCTCTGACGGGACGGTAGCCTACGAGCAGTACTTC.

The CDR3 coding sequence is TGTGCCAGCAGTGTGCAAGGACAGGGGAACACTGAAGCTTTCTTT. Amino acid sequence: CASSVQGQGNTEAFF. This chain joins TRBV28 and TRBJ1-1, with TRBD1 matching over 8 bases. CDR3 length: 15 residues. In germline, CDR1 is MDHEN, CDR2 SYDVKM. Trimming cost V 5 bases and J 1 base; bases outside gene matches: 6.

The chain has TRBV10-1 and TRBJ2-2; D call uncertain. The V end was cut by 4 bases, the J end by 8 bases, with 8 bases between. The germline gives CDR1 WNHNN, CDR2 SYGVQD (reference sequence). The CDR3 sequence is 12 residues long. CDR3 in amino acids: CASSGSVGELFF. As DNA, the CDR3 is TGCGCCAGCAGTGGGAGCGTGGGGGAGCTGTTTTTT.

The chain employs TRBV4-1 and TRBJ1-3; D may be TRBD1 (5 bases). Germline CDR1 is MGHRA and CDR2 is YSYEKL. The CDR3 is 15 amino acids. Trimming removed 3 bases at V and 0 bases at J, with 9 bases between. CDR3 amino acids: CASSQGRDSGNTIYF. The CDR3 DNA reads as TGCGCCAGCAGCCAGGGACGGGACTCTGGAAACACCATATATTTT.

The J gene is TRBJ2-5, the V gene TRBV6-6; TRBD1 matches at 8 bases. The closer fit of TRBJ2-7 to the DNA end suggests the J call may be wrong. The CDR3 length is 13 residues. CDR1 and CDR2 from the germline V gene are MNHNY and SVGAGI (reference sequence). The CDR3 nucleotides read TGTGCCAGCAGTAAAAGGGACAGGTACGAGCAGTACTTC. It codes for CASSKRDRYEQYF.

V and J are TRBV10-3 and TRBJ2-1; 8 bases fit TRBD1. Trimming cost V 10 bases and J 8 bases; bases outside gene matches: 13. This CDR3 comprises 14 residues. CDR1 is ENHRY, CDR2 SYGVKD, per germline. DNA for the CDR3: TGTGCCACTTCCCTCCAGGGGGCTATCGATGAGCAGTTCTTC. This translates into CATSLQGAIDEQFF.